This is a list of T cell receptor beta chains from one sample in a study of tumor-infiltrating lymphocytes in primary liver carcinoma. TCRdb recomputed calls from the multiplex PCR reads with MiXCR, one row per CDR3 protein. Of 110,000 or so distinct CDR3 sequences listed, roughly 80% are singletons. Source material: liver tumor tissue from sampling region 3. Receptor source: a man aged 40-49 years with primary liver carcinoma and hepatitis B virus infection. Each CDR3 is given with its conserved first and last residue. Size is stated for part of the rows, as once, few or many counts, or as a class when the clone is expanded.

J,V,size,length,CDR3
TRBJ2-2,TRBV7-9,.,15,CASSAGTGMAGEQFF
TRBJ1-6,TRBV7-9,many,15,CASSLAPAGSSPLHF
TRBJ2-3,TRBV29-1,.,14,CSAAAHGVTDTQYF
TRBJ1-6,TRBV4-3,.,16,CTSSSWDKGINSPLHF
TRBJ2-5,TRBV6-2/TRBV6-3,.,17,CVSSRIPRGRFGETQYF
TRBJ2-3,TRBV11-1,.,15,CANSFADRGVDTQYF
TRBJ2-7,TRBV10-3,.,16,CTISESRTGGLYEQYF
TRBJ2-6,TRBV4-3,.,14,CVSSQRGGANVLTF
TRBJ1-2,TRBV14,.,14,CASSQDRQECGYTF
TRBJ2-3,TRBV29-1,.,13,CSARQGNTNTQYF
TRBJ1-6,TRBV14,many,13,CASSQGDGRPLHF
TRBJ2-7,TRBV30,few,14,CAWIGGFSAYEQYF
TRBJ1-3,TRBV20-1,.,12,CSASLYGDTIYF
TRBJ2-3,TRBV10-2,.,12,CTSKSSTDTQYF
TRBJ2-1,TRBV11-3,.,14,CANGLGVSNNEQFF
TRBJ1-1,TRBV5-5,.,13,CASSFVVNAEAFF
TRBJ2-1,TRBV6-4,many,14,CASSDSAGGNEQFF
TRBJ2-4,TRBV11-1,.,17,CARSFPGTCGTKNIQYF
TRBJ2-7,TRBV11-2,.,15,CDISLRWTGEKEQYF
TRBJ2-1,TRBV11-2,.,15,CASRLGSGVGYEQFF
TRBJ2-1,TRBV30,once,14,CAWSKGNHLTEQFF
TRBJ2-1,TRBV4-1,.,10,CASSEGQLFF
TRBJ2-6,TRBV2,.,15,CASLFRQAGANVLAF
TRBJ2-6,TRBV6-1,few,14,CASSDRAGVNVLTF
TRBJ2-5,TRBV11-2,.,17,CASSLGAAFRLQETQYF
TRBJ2-2,TRBV5-1,.,16,CASSLHHRTKTGELFF
TRBJ1-1,TRBV19,few,15,CASSTKTGANTEAFF
TRBJ2-7,TRBV11-2,once,16,CAGSPGWGRAIYEQYF
TRBJ2-5,TRBV11-1,.,15,CANSLEGGWKETQYF
TRBJ2-1,TRBV7-9,.,13,CTSSQSLMNEQFF
TRBJ2-7,TRBV11-2,few,14,CVSTRGSSTYERYF
TRBJ1-2,TRBV5-1,.,13,CASSLTANYDYTF
TRBJ2-1,TRBV11-1,.,15,CANRPTGLLGNEQLF
TRBJ2-5,TRBV5-5,.,12,CASSLDIEIQYF
TRBJ2-2,TRBV29-1,.,15,CSAGTSAANIRELFF
TRBJ1-2,TRBV5-5,many,13,CASSPDVGYGYTF
TRBJ2-7,TRBV29-1,.,11,CCAGKGAEQYF
TRBJ1-5,TRBV4-2,.,16,CASSKAAEAGNQPQHF
TRBJ1-2,TRBV12-3/TRBV12-4,medium-sized,12,CASSLEGRGYTF
TRBJ1-2,TRBV6-5,.,12,CTSRSTVYGYTF
TRBJ1-5,TRBV6-6,.,17,CASSLHLDDHFNQPQHF
TRBJ2-3,TRBV6-9,.,16,CASAYHGGTGIDTQYF
TRBJ1-2,TRBV12-3/TRBV12-4,.,13,CANSAERKYGYTF
TRBJ2-2,TRBV6-6,.,17,CASGYSGQGAGTGELFF
TRBJ2-3,TRBV10-2,many,15,CASSESTSGRDTQYF
TRBJ2-6,TRBV29-1,.,18,CRIEGTSGSLSGANVLIF
TRBJ2-7,TRBV6-2/TRBV6-3,once,15,CASSTPTSRGYELYF
TRBJ2-1,TRBV11-1,.,17,CASRSRDRSLSYNEQFF
TRBJ2-1,TRBV29-1,.,16,CSVLGHSQGAYNEQFF
TRBJ1-1,TRBV29-1,.,12,CSVGAKGGGVLF
TRBJ2-5,TRBV4-1,many,16,CASSQNPGLAGETQYF
TRBJ2-6,TRBV15,few,19,CATSLAAGQGFSGANVLTF
TRBJ2-1,TRBV2,few,16,CASTNLGTSGSNEQFF
TRBJ2-3,TRBV29-1,.,15,CSVEGGTDITDMQYF
TRBJ2-5,TRBV28,.,11,CAISSGETQYF
TRBJ2-1,TRBV4-3,.,16,CASSQDTRGRNNEHFF